A single sample gave rise to the 2 T cell receptor beta chains below, sequenced in a study of T cell changes during pregnancy in multiple sclerosis. TCRdb keeps only in-frame clones here, not all; method: immunoSEQ multiplex PCR. The sample contains 95,000 to 100,000 clones, about 91% of which appear only once. The starting material was peripheral blood, obtained after pregnancy. These receptor sequences come from a female donor in good health, enrolled as a control in a pregnancy study.

This clone appeared once. The rearrangement joins TRBV5-1 to TRBJ2-3; D is perhaps TRBD2 (6 bases). The germline V gene encodes CDR1 SGHRS and CDR2 YFSETQ. CDR3 size: 16 residues. Trimming took off 0 bases at V and 3 bases at J, with 14 bases between the two ends. CDR3 loop: CASSLEARRATDTQYF. The CDR3 bases are TGCGCCAGCAGCTTGGAGGCCCGGAGGGCTACAGATACGCAGTATTTT.

The chain links TRBV13 to TRBJ2-2; 15 nucleotides match TRBD2. Germline V gene data show CDR1 as PRHDT and CDR2 as FYEKMQ (reference sequence). With 5 bases clipped from V and 5 bases from J, the junction kept 12 bases outside the gene matches. The CDR3 contains 19 residues. The CDR3, as DNA: TGTGCCAGCAGCCCCGGACTAGCGGGAGGGCCTAGGCGGACCGGGGAGCTGTTTTTT. It yields the protein CASSPGLAGGPRRTGELFF.